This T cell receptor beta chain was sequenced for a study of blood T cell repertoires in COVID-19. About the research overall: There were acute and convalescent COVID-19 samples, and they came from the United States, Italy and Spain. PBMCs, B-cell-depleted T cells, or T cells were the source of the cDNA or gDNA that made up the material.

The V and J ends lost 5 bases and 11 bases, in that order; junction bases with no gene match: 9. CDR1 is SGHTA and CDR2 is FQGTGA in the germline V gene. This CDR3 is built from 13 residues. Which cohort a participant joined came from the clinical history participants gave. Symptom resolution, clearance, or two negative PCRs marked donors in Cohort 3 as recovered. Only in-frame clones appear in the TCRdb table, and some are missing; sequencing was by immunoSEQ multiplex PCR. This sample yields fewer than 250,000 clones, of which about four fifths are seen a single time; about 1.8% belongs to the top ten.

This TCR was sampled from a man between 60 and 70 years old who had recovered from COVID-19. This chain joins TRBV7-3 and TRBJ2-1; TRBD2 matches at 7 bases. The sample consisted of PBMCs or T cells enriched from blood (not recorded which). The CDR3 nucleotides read TGTGCCAGCAGCGTGGGGACTAATGAAAAGCAGTTCTTC. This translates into CASSVGTNEKQFF. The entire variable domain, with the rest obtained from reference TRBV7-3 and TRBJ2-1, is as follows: GAGVSQTPSNKVTEKGKYVELRCDPISGHTALYWYRQSLGQGPEFLIYFQGTGAADDSGLPNDRFFAVRPEGSVSTLKIQRTERGDSAVYLCASSVGTNEKQFFGPGTRLTVL.